These 19 T cell receptor beta chains came from one sample sequenced in a study of vaccination effects on CD4 cells after COVID-19. For these receptors, no antigen is known. Expansion with viral peptide pools was applied to antigen-specific CD4+ T cells by the ViraFEST assay prior to sequencing. At the end of 10 days of culture, CD4+ T cells were isolated. Using immunoSEQ multiplex PCR, the repertoire was profiled, and TCRdb retains in-frame clones only, with some absent. The sample yields about 79,000 clones, approximately 74% seen once. This specimen was CD4+ T cells from PBMCs cultured with HCoV-229E spike peptides, taken before COVID-19 vaccination. The receptors were gathered from a human donor who received a COVID-19 vaccine.

This rearrangement joins TRBV4-1 to TRBJ1-1; tentatively, D is TRBD1 (5 bases). V was clipped by 4 bases and J by 3 bases, with 12 bases between them. The CDR3 sequence is 14 residues long. Germline CDR1 reads MGHRA; CDR2 reads YSYEKL. The CDR3 loop is CASSRDSFYTEAFF. DNA of the CDR3: TGCGCCAGCAGCCGAGACAGTTTTTACACTGAAGCTTTCTTT.

The chain joins TRBV6-5 to TRBJ2-7, with D hard to call. Looked up from germline, CDR1 is MNHEY and CDR2 is SVGAGI. This CDR3 region has 12 residues. V shed 7 bases and J shed 2 bases, with 9 bases lying between them. The CDR3 DNA is TGTGCCAGCACCTTTGGACCCTACGAGCAGTACGTC. This translates into CASTFGPYEQYV.

This chain joins TRBV11-2 and TRBJ2-7; a possible D gene is TRBD1 (5 bases). Deletions cut 5 bases from V and 4 bases from J, with 9 bases between. There are 12 residues in the CDR3. Germline CDR1 SGHAT, CDR2 FQNNGV. This chain's CDR3 is CASSRQGYEQYV. As DNA, the CDR3 is TGTGCCAGCAGCCGTCAGGGTTACGAGCAGTACGTC.

The rearrangement links TRBV3-1 (or the pseudogene TRBV3-2) to TRBJ1-2; perhaps TRBD1 as D (5 bases). Germline-derived CDR1 and CDR2 are LGHDT and YNNKEL (reference sequence). V lost 4 bases to trimming and J lost 8 bases, with 17 bases between them. CDR3 length equals 14 residues. The CDR3 here is CASSLTVRVQGYTF. CDR3 nucleotide sequence: TGTGCCAGCAGCCTGACTGTCAGGGTTCAAGGCTACACCTTC.

This clone was counted a single time. The chain employs TRBV28 and TRBJ1-2, with no clear D. CDR1 MDHEN and CDR2 SYDVKM come from the germline V gene. The V gene lost 5 bases and the J gene lost 2 bases, with 6 bases spanning the gap. The CDR3 consists of 12 residues. This chain's CDR3 is CASSPSNYGYTF. CDR3 DNA sequence: TGTGCCAGCAGTCCCTCAAACTATGGCTACACCTTC.

A few counts support this clone. This chain joins TRBV2 and TRBJ1-5, with D tentatively TRBD1 (6 bases). V gave up 4 bases and J gave up 6 bases, with 16 bases separating them. The CDR3 is 15 residues long. CDR1 and CDR2 from the germline V gene are SNHLY and FYNNEI. CDR3 protein: CASSGGRGGGQPQHF. CDR3 DNA sequence: TGTGCCAGCAGTGGTGGCAGGGGAGGGGGTCAGCCCCAGCATTTT. The full variable domain, with the rest looked up from reference TRBV2 and TRBJ1-5, is EPEVTQTPSHQVTQMGQEVILRCVPISNHLYFYWYRQILGQKVEFLVSFYNNEISEKSEIFDDQFSVERPDGSNFTLKIRSTKLEDSAMYFCASSGGRGGGQPQHFGDGTRLSIL.

This chain uses TRBV7-2 with TRBJ2-3; D is possibly TRBD1 or TRBD2 (6 bases each). The ends were cut back, 5 bases at V and 4 bases at J, with 16 bases in the middle. Germline V gene lookup returns CDR1 SGHTA and CDR2 FQGNSA. The CDR3 extends over 15 amino acids. The CDR3 protein is CASSSWTGAPDTQYF. CDR3 DNA: TGTGCCAGCAGCAGCTGGACGGGGGCGCCAGATACGCAGTATTTT.

The chain carries TRBV7-8 and TRBJ2-1, with 11 positions matching TRBD2. Germline CDR1 is SGHVS and CDR2 is FQNEAQ. The CDR3 is made up of 15 amino acids. Losses at the gene ends were 4 bases for V and 4 bases for J; bases not matched to a gene: 3. The CDR3 DNA reads as TGTGCCAGCAGCTCGGGACTAGCGGAATACAATGAGCAGTTCTTC. It codes for CASSSGLAEYNEQFF.

The V gene is TRBV27, the J gene TRBJ2-4, with a weak D call TRBD1 (5 bases). Germline V gene sequence: CDR1 MNHEY, CDR2 SMNVEV (reference sequence). The CDR3 totals 15 residues. V was pared by 5 bases and J by 0 bases, with 11 bases between. CDR3: CASSEAGIAKNIQYF. The CDR3 DNA sequence: TGTGCCAGCAGTGAAGCAGGGATAGCCAAAAACATTCAGTACTTC.

V and J are TRBV7-2 and TRBJ1-5; no firm D call. Germline assignment: CDR1 SGHTA and CDR2 FQGNSA. The CDR3 consists of 13 residues. V was clipped by 5 bases and J by 5 bases, with 10 bases between them. For the CDR3, the DNA is TGTGCCAGCAGCCCCCAGGTGGATCAGCCCCAGCATTTT. Residues: CASSPQVDQPQHF.

This clone was found a few times. This chain joins TRBV5-1 and TRBJ2-3; D may match TRBD1 or TRBD2 (5 bases each). Germline V gene sequence: CDR1 SGHRS, CDR2 YFSETQ. V was shortened by 4 bases and J by 0 bases, with 12 bases between the two germline ends. The CDR3 length is 15 residues. The CDR3 sequence: CASSPGTGSTDTQYF. CDR3 nucleotide sequence: TGCGCCAGCAGCCCGGGGACGGGTAGCACAGATACGCAGTATTTT.

The V gene is TRBV4-1, the J gene TRBJ1-2; the D is unclear. The germline V and J ends were trimmed by 0 bases and 6 bases, with 5 bases remaining between them. Germline CDR1 and CDR2: MGHRA and YSYEKL. The CDR3 runs to 12 residues. The CDR3 sequence: CASSQEGNGYTF. CDR3 nucleotide sequence: TGCGCCAGCAGCCAAGAAGGTAATGGCTACACCTTC.

V is TRBV6-1 and J is TRBJ1-5; D call uncertain. The CDR3 is made up of 14 amino acids. Germline CDR1 reads MNHNS; CDR2 reads SASEGT. Trimming took off 1 base at V and 3 bases at J, with 7 bases between the two ends. This CDR3 is CASSEGLFNQPQHF. In nucleotides, the CDR3 is TGTGCCAGCAGTGAAGGTCTCTTCAATCAGCCCCAGCATTTT.

The rearrangement uses TRBV29-1 and TRBJ1-1; D is uncertain. The CDR3 spans 12 residues. Trimming cost V 6 bases and J 1 base, with 9 bases left between them. The germline V gene encodes CDR1 SQVTM and CDR2 ANQGSEA. CDR3 nucleotides: TGCAGCGTACGGCAAACGAACACTGAAGCTTTCTTT. Protein sequence: CSVRQTNTEAFF.

The V and J genes are TRBV7-2 and TRBJ2-1, with D tentatively TRBD2 (7 bases). Germline V gene lookup returns CDR1 SGHTA and CDR2 FQGNSA. CDR3 size: 16 residues. Trimming removed 6 bases from V and 9 bases from J, with 24 bases in between. The CDR3 is CASSLAARGGAGEQFF. Written as DNA, the CDR3 is TGTGCCAGCAGTTTGGCCGCCAGAGGGGGGGCCGGTGAGCAGTTCTTC.

This clone is a singleton in its sample. This chain joins TRBV9 and TRBJ2-7, with D perhaps matching TRBD1 or TRBD2 (6 bases each). V lost 0 bases and J 4 bases, leaving 11 bases between the germline ends. The V gene's germline CDR1 is SGDLS and CDR2 YYNGEE. The CDR3 has 14 amino acids. The CDR3 protein is CASSVEGGSYEQYV. In DNA form, the CDR3 reads TGTGCCAGCAGCGTAGAGGGGGGCTCTTACGAGCAGTACGTC.

The chain is built from TRBV7-8 and TRBJ2-6; D not certain. The CDR3 extends over 18 amino acids. Trimming left V 5 bases short and J 0 bases short, with 17 bases between. Germline V gene sequence: CDR1 SGHVS, CDR2 FQNEAQ. The CDR3 reads CASSNPSQLSSGANVLTF. Here the CDR3 DNA reads TGTGCCAGCAGCAACCCAAGCCAGTTAAGCTCTGGGGCCAACGTCCTGACTTTC.

This chain links TRBV3-1 (or the pseudogene TRBV3-2) with TRBJ2-2; 7 bases align to TRBD1. The V gene's germline CDR1 is LGHDT and CDR2 YNNKEL (reference sequence). The CDR3 runs to 14 residues. Trimming took 4 bases from V and 7 from J; bases not matched to a gene: 6. The CDR3 region has the DNA TGTGCCAGCAGCCGACAGGGAAAGAACGGGGAGCTGTTTTTT. Its protein product is CASSRQGKNGELFF.

This clone was recorded only once. DNA of the CDR3: TGTGCCTGGAAGACAGGGGGGGACTATGGCTACACCTTC. Translated: CAWKTGGDYGYTF. This chain connects TRBV30 to TRBJ1-2; 9 bases line up with TRBD1. The CDR3 contains 13 residues. J gave up 3 bases and V 4 bases, and 3 bases lay outside the gene matches. Per germline, CDR1 GTSNPN and CDR2 SVGIG (reference sequence).